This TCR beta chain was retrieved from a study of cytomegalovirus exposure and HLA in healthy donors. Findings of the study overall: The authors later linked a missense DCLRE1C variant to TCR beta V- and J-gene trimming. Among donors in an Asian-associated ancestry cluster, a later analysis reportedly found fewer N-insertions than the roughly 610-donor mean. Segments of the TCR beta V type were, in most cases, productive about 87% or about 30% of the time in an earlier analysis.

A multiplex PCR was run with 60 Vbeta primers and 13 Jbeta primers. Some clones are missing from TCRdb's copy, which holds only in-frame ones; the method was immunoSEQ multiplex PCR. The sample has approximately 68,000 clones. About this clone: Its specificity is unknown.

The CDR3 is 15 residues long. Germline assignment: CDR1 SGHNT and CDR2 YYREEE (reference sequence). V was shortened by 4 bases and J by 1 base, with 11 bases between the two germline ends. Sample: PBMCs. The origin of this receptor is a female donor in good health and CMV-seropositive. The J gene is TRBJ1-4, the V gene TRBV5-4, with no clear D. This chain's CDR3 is CASSRKGRTNEKLFF. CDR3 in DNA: TGTGCCAGCAGCCGAAAAGGGAGAACTAATGAAAAACTGTTTTTT.